One sample yielded the 22 T cell receptor beta chains listed below, sequenced in a study of CD8 T cells in Susac syndrome. Random hexamers were used to reverse transcribe an amount of about 0.45 to 1 ug RNA. TCRdb reprocessed the immunoSEQ multiplex PCR reads via MiXCR and lists one record per CDR3 protein. The sample contains approximately 87,000 distinct CDR3 sequences, around 96% of which appear only once. Material: CD8+ T cells from PBMCs. The receptors come from a human donor with Susac syndrome.

J is TRBJ2-1 and V is TRBV30, with D maybe TRBD2 (5 bases). The CDR3 runs to 15 residues. V was clipped by 2 bases and J by 4 bases, with 15 bases between them. Germline-derived CDR1 and CDR2 are GTSNPN and SVGIG (reference sequence). CDR3 loop: CAWSMGSGYYNEQFF. The CDR3 bases are TGTGCCTGGAGTATGGGAAGCGGATATTACAATGAGCAGTTCTTC.

CDR3: CASSLDDGYTF. As DNA, the CDR3 is TGTGCCAGCAGCTTAGACGATGGCTACACCTTC. This rearrangement joins TRBV7-9 to TRBJ1-2; D unclear. The V end lost 1 base, the J end lost 6 bases, and 3 bases lay between the germline ends. This CDR3 contains 11 residues. Germline V gene sequence: CDR1 SEHNR, CDR2 FQNEAQ (reference sequence).

The gene calls are TRBV9 and TRBJ2-1; the match to TRBD2 covers 7 bases. The V segment lost 1 base and the J segment 8 bases; nucleotides outside the gene matches: 9. In germline, CDR1 is SGDLS, CDR2 YYNGEE. CDR3 length: 15 amino acids. The CDR3 sequence: CASSVSRTSTDEQFF. The CDR3 DNA is TGTGCCAGCAGCGTAAGTCGGACTAGTACAGATGAGCAGTTCTTC.

V and J are TRBV29-1 and TRBJ2-3; 8 bases are shared with TRBD1. The germline CDR1 and CDR2 sequences are SQVTM and ANQGSEA. V lost 8 bases and J lost 7; bases outside the gene matches: 8. The CDR3 runs 12 residues. The chain's CDR3 is CSIYRGMNTQYF. CDR3 in DNA: TGCAGCATCTACAGGGGGATGAATACGCAGTATTTT.

The chain has TRBV27 and TRBJ2-5; no firm D call. Trimming shortened V by 5 bases and J by 2 bases, and 12 bases separated the two germline ends. Germline CDR1 reads MNHEY; CDR2 reads SMNVEV (reference sequence). The CDR3 totals 14 residues. The CDR3 DNA follows: TGTGCCAGCAGTGCTGTGGGCCCTCAAGAGACCCAGTACTTC. Translated, it gives CASSAVGPQETQYF.

The V and J genes are TRBV3-1 and TRBJ2-5; D is unclear. CDR3 length equals 14 residues. With 2 bases removed from V and 5 bases from J, the gap between germline ends came to 12 bases. From germline, CDR1 is LGHDT and CDR2 YNNKEL (reference sequence). CDR3 in DNA: TGTGCCAGCAGCCAACTCCCAGTCATTGAGACCCAGTACTTC. Translated: CASSQLPVIETQYF.

The V and J genes are TRBV13 and TRBJ2-1; D assignment may be TRBD1 or TRBD2 (5 bases each). Germline lookup yields CDR1 PRHDT and CDR2 FYEKMQ (reference sequence). V was pared by 5 bases and J by 8 bases, with 25 bases between. This CDR3 is 17 amino acids long. The chain's CDR3 is CASSPRSGTPTLDEQFF. CDR3 DNA: TGTGCCAGCAGCCCCCGCTCCGGGACGCCGACCCTCGATGAGCAGTTCTTC.

The V call is TRBV3-1, the J call TRBJ1-2, with D possibly TRBD1 on 5 matching bases. There are 14 residues in the CDR3. V was clipped by 1 base and J by 6 bases, with 12 bases between them. Germline V lookup: CDR1 LGHDT, CDR2 YNNKEL (reference sequence). CDR3 region: CASSQVIGTDGYTF. CDR3 sequence (DNA): TGTGCCAGCAGCCAAGTGATAGGGACCGATGGCTACACCTTC.

The J gene is TRBJ2-1, the V gene TRBV7-3, with 10 nucleotides matching TRBD1. This CDR3 has 15 amino acids. Germline V lookup: CDR1 SGHTA, CDR2 FQGTGA. Trimming at V came to 5 bases and at J to 5 bases, leaving 6 bases not matched to a gene. In nucleotides, the CDR3 is TGTGCCAGCAGCCACCGGGACAGGGGAGACAATGAGCAGTTCTTC. Its protein product is CASSHRDRGDNEQFF.

This rearrangement joins TRBV14 to TRBJ2-1, with 9 bases fitting TRBD1. CDR3 length: 16 amino acids. Germline-derived CDR1 and CDR2 are SGHDN and FVKESK. V trimming: 4 bases; J trimming: 3 bases; junction bases outside the gene matches: 7. The CDR3 loop reads CASSRRPGQGYNEQFF. CDR3 DNA sequence: TGTGCCAGCAGCCGACGACCGGGACAGGGCTACAATGAGCAGTTCTTC.

This clonotype has more than one count but fewer than ten. The rearrangement links TRBV5-6 to TRBJ1-2; D may be TRBD1 (6 bases). The CDR3 spans 11 residues. Germline V lookup: CDR1 SGHDT, CDR2 YYEEEE. Trimming removed 5 bases at V and 8 bases at J, with 10 bases between. The DNA of the CDR3 is TGTGCCAGCAGTCCAGGGGACGGCTACACCTTC. Translation: CASSPGDGYTF.

The chain links TRBV30 to TRBJ2-1; D is ambiguous. The germline gives CDR1 GTSNPN, CDR2 SVGIG (reference sequence). V was pared by 3 bases and J by 6 bases, with 18 bases between. The CDR3 length is 15 residues. The CDR3 DNA reads as TGTGCCTGGAGGGGCAATCTCCTTTGGGGCAATGAGCAGTTCTTC. Its protein is CAWRGNLLWGNEQFF.

V usage is TRBV29-1 and J usage is TRBJ2-3; TRBD2 is a possible D gene (6 bases). The CDR3 is made up of 15 amino acids. Trimming removed 7 bases at V and 5 bases at J, with 22 bases between. Germline assignment: CDR1 SQVTM and CDR2 ANQGSEA. CDR3 nucleotides: TGCAGCGCCCTACACGAGGGCCCGCGGGGAGATACGCAGTATTTT. This sequence encodes CSALHEGPRGDTQYF.

The gene calls are TRBV3-1 and TRBJ2-2; 8 bases fit TRBD1. J was trimmed by 6 bases and V by 4 bases; bases with no gene match: 13. This CDR3 contains 17 residues. Germline V gene sequence: CDR1 LGHDT, CDR2 YNNKEL (reference sequence). CDR3 sequence: CASSRGLDRGGSGELFF. CDR3 bases: TGTGCCAGCAGCCGAGGACTCGACAGGGGCGGCTCCGGGGAGCTGTTTTTT.

V and J are TRBV15 and TRBJ1-5, with TRBD1 matching over 7 bases. CDR3 length: 15 residues. V was clipped by 5 bases and J by 1 base; unmatched bases: 5. Germline CDR1 LNHNV, CDR2 YYDKDF (reference sequence). The CDR3 loop reads CATSPDRASNQPQHF. In DNA form, the CDR3 reads TGTGCCACCAGCCCAGACAGGGCAAGCAATCAGCCCCAGCATTTT. The full variable domain, with the rest looked up from reference TRBV15 and TRBJ1-5, is DAMVIQNPRYQVTQFGKPVTLSCSQTLNHNVMYWYQQKSSQAPKLLFHYYDKDFNNEADTPDNFQSRRPNTSFCFLDIRSPGLGDTAMYLCATSPDRASNQPQHFGDGTRLSIL.

The V gene is TRBV27, the J gene TRBJ2-1; 7 nucleotides line up with TRBD2. V was pared by 8 bases and J by 6 bases, with 4 bases of the junction left unmatched. CDR1 is MNHEY and CDR2 is SMNVEV in the germline V gene (reference sequence). CDR3 length equals 12 residues. The CDR3 nucleotides read TGTGCCAGCGGACTAGTCGCCAATGAGCAGTTCTTC. Protein sequence: CASGLVANEQFF.

V gene TRBV20-1 combines with J gene TRBJ2-1; 8 bases are a match to TRBD1. Germline CDR1 and CDR2: DFQATT and SNEGSKA (reference sequence). J gave up 9 bases and V 2 bases, and 9 bases lay outside the gene matches. This CDR3 comprises 14 residues. DNA for the CDR3: TGCAGTGCTAGACCTAGGACAGGGTACGGTGAGCAGTTCTTC. It encodes CSARPRTGYGEQFF.

The chain's CDR3 is CASRGSGAATSAVGAQYF. The DNA of the CDR3 is TGTGCCAGCAGGGGGAGTGGCGCGGCCACCTCGGCTGTGGGGGCCCAGTACTTC. V gene TRBV21-1 combines with J gene TRBJ2-5; TRBD2, the D gene given by the table, was not confirmed from the DNA. TRBV21-1 is described as a pseudogene. The CDR3 covers 18 residues.

The chain recombines TRBV9 with TRBJ2-1; 9 bases fit TRBD2. The germline V gene has CDR1 SGDLS and CDR2 YYNGEE. With V trimmed by 3 bases and J by 8 bases, 12 bases remained unmatched. This CDR3 spans 16 amino acids. The CDR3 loop is CASSAPGTSIYHEQFF. For the CDR3, the DNA is TGTGCCAGCAGCGCCCCCGGGACTAGCATTTACCATGAGCAGTTCTTC.

A single count supports this clonotype. The rearrangement joins TRBV29-1 to TRBJ2-7, with 7 bases that match TRBD1. CDR3 length: 14 residues. V was clipped by 4 bases and J by 3 bases; unmatched bases: 9. Germline CDR1 and CDR2: SQVTM and ANQGSEA. CDR3 loop: CSVGDRVPSYEQYF. The CDR3 DNA follows: TGCAGCGTTGGAGACAGGGTACCAAGCTACGAGCAGTACTTC.

The V call is TRBV11-2, the J call TRBJ1-1; D remains unclear. The CDR3 sequence is 14 residues long. V was clipped by 1 base and J by 5 bases, with 11 bases between them. Germline lookup yields CDR1 SGHAT and CDR2 FQNNGV. CDR3 bases: TGTGCCAGCAGCTTAGTTGGGCGTGGGACTGAAGCTTTCTTT. Translating it yields CASSLVGRGTEAFF. Full variable domain (missing parts from reference TRBV11-2 and TRBJ1-1): EAGVAQSPRYKIIEKRQSVAFWCNPISGHATLYWYQQILGQGPKLLIQFQNNGVVDDSQLPKDRFSAERLKGVDSTLKIQPAKLEDSAVYLCASSLVGRGTEAFFGQGTRLTVV.

This chain joins TRBV27 and TRBJ2-1, with 9 bases identical to TRBD1. Germline V CDR1 and CDR2: MNHEY, SMNVEV (reference sequence). There are 16 residues in the CDR3. Trimming took 6 bases from V and 8 from J; bases not matched to a gene: 14. This chain's CDR3 is CASRPYAGQGVHEQFF. DNA of the CDR3: TGTGCCAGCAGACCCTATGCGGGACAGGGTGTGCATGAGCAGTTCTTC.